These 19 T cell receptor beta chains were all obtained from the same sample, sequenced in a study of patients and donors after allogeneic stem cell transplantation (dated by TCRdb to about 2020). Libraries were made using RT-PCR. This sample was sequenced with a NextSeq 550. TCRdb reprocessing: public reads trimmed at Q25 with fastp, clones called with MiXCR, in-frame beta chains kept. Records with the same CDR3 protein are collapsed into one entry carrying the most frequent genes and DNA. This sample holds about 150,000 distinct CDR3 sequences; about 24% were observed only once. The leading ten clones occupy roughly a quarter of the sample. The sample taken for sequencing was blood, either unsorted or a sorted T cell fraction (not recorded which). These receptors originate from a human donor who was either an allogeneic HSCT recipient or a stem cell or donor lymphocyte infusion donor (not recorded which). It is not recorded whose cells these are; they may come from a transplant donor.

In this sample, this clonotype turned up a few times. CDR3 bases: TGTGCCAGCAAACCCCTTAGCGGGGGGGCGAACAATGAGCAGTTCTTC. This sequence encodes CASKPLSGGANNEQFF. The chain links TRBV2 to TRBJ2-1, with 11 bases lining up with TRBD2. V was pared by 7 bases and J by 5 bases, with 10 bases of the junction left unmatched. Per germline, CDR1 SNHLY and CDR2 FYNNEI. The CDR3 totals 16 residues.

The chain has TRBV7-2 and TRBJ2-1; D is undetermined. CDR3 length: 17 amino acids. V was trimmed by 5 bases and J by 0 bases, leaving 17 bases between them. CDR1 is SGHTA and CDR2 is FQGNSA in the germline V gene. The CDR3 region has the DNA TGTGCCAGCAGCCGCCCCGCCTCGTATAGCTCCTACAATGAGCAGTTCTTC. This gives the protein CASSRPASYSSYNEQFF.

The genes are TRBV30 and TRBJ2-1, with 9 bases lining up with TRBD2. The CDR3 length is 14 residues. Germline V CDR1 and CDR2: GTSNPN, SVGIG (reference sequence). Losses at the gene ends were 5 bases for V and 8 bases for J; bases not matched to a gene: 10. This CDR3 reads CAWSTSGHGDEQFF. Written as DNA, the CDR3 is TGTGCCTGGTCGACTAGCGGTCATGGGGATGAGCAGTTCTTC.

The chain uses TRBV20-1 and TRBJ2-1; D may be TRBD2 (7 bases). This CDR3 contains 13 residues. CDR1 is DFQATT, CDR2 SNEGSKA, per germline (reference sequence). Trimming took 0 bases from V and 8 from J, leaving 11 bases between them. The DNA for the CDR3 is TGCAGTGCTAGAGATAGGGGGGGTCATGAGCAGTTCTTC. This translates into CSARDRGGHEQFF.

A few counts support this clonotype. Written as DNA, the CDR3 is TGCAGCGTTGATATAGCGGGGACTACCTACGAGCAGTACTTC. This encodes CSVDIAGTTYEQYF. The V gene is TRBV29-1, the J gene TRBJ2-7, with TRBD2 matching 8 bases. The germline CDR1 and CDR2 sequences are SQVTM and ANQGSEA. This CDR3 comprises 14 residues. The trim removed 3 bases at V and 2 bases at J, leaving 6 bases unmatched.

Comment on this clonotype: One end of the junction does not line up with germline, which may come from a read error. The genes are TRBV3-1 and TRBJ2-7; tentative D call: TRBD2 (6 bases). The germline V gene has CDR1 LGHDT and CDR2 YNNKEL (reference sequence). The CDR3 has 15 residues. DNA for the CDR3: TGTGCCAGCAGCGAAGACAACTGGGGAGGAAACGAGCAGTACTTC. Encoded protein: CASSEDNWGGNEQYF.

This clonotype showed up just a few times. The rearrangement uses TRBV7-9 and TRBJ1-2; D gene unclear. The CDR3 has 12 amino acids. Trimming removed 3 bases at V and 8 bases at J, with 10 bases between. From germline, CDR1 is SEHNR and CDR2 FQNEAQ (reference sequence). The DNA of the CDR3 is TGTGCCAGCAGCTTTGCTGTGGGCGGCTACACCTTC. Encoded protein: CASSFAVGGYTF.

The sample holds a few counts of this clonotype. The chain links TRBV5-5 to TRBJ1-5; weak D call: TRBD1 (5 bases). Germline V gene lookup returns CDR1 SGHKS and CDR2 YYEKEE (reference sequence). Trimming pared 0 bases from V and 6 bases from J, leaving 13 bases between. The CDR3 extends over 15 amino acids. In nucleotides, the CDR3 is TGTGCCAGCAGCTTGGCCGGGGGAGAGGGTCAGCCCCAGCATTTT. It translates to CASSLAGGEGQPQHF.

The J gene is TRBJ2-2, the V gene TRBV24-1; D is unresolved. V was clipped by 4 bases and J by 4 bases, with 15 bases between them. Germline V lookup: CDR1 KGHDR, CDR2 SFDVKD. The CDR3 covers 16 residues. CDR3 sequence reads: CATSDPSREVTGELFF. The CDR3 DNA reads as TGTGCCACCAGTGACCCGAGCCGCGAGGTCACCGGGGAGCTGTTTTTT.

The chain carries TRBV30 and TRBJ1-2; 7 bases map to TRBD1. The V gene end was trimmed by 3 bases and the J gene end by 4 bases; junction bases not matched to a gene: 5. The germline V gene has CDR1 GTSNPN and CDR2 SVGIG (reference sequence). The CDR3 is made up of 13 amino acids. Here the CDR3 reads CAWSQTGIYGYTF. CDR3 bases: TGTGCCTGGAGCCAGACAGGGATCTATGGCTACACCTTC.

The chain is built from TRBV27 and TRBJ2-1, with D possibly called TRBD1 or TRBD2 (5 bases each). The CDR3 covers 18 residues. The germline V gene encodes CDR1 MNHEY and CDR2 SMNVEV (reference sequence). Between the trimmed V and J ends, which lost 0 bases and 4 bases, there was a span of 19 bases. For the CDR3, the DNA is TGTGCCAGCAGTTTATCGGGGGTTGGGCGGGTGGTATACAATGAGCAGTTCTTC. Amino acid sequence: CASSLSGVGRVVYNEQFF.

This clonotype was detected only once. The chain combines TRBV7-3 with TRBJ2-1, with 7 nucleotides matching TRBD2. The CDR3 spans 15 residues. The germline CDR1 and CDR2 sequences are SGHTA and FQGTGA. After removal of 5 bases from V and 2 bases from J, the junction contained 6 bases not matched to a gene. CDR3 DNA sequence: TGTGCCAGCAGCCCAGCTGGGGGGGCCTACAATGAGCAGTTCTTC. Translation: CASSPAGGAYNEQFF.

The chain has TRBV3-1 and TRBJ1-6; D not certain. CDR3 length equals 12 residues. V was pared by 3 bases and J by 7 bases, with 4 bases between. The germline V gene encodes CDR1 LGHDT and CDR2 YNNKEL (reference sequence). CDR3 sequence reads: CASSQLNSPLHF. CDR3 sequence (DNA): TGTGCCAGCAGCCAGTTAAATTCACCCCTCCACTTT.

The chain uses TRBV14 and TRBJ1-1, with D maybe TRBD1 (5 bases). Germline V gene lookup returns CDR1 SGHDN and CDR2 FVKESK. This CDR3 is 15 amino acids long. Trimming took off 4 bases at V and 0 bases at J, with 12 bases between the two ends. DNA of the CDR3: TGTGCCAGCAGCCCCCGGGACGGACTGAACACTGAAGCTTTCTTT. This gives the protein CASSPRDGLNTEAFF.

The chain links TRBV10-3 to TRBJ2-4; TRBD2 is a possible D gene (6 bases). Germline V gene lookup returns CDR1 ENHRY and CDR2 SYGVKD. CDR3 length: 10 residues. V was trimmed by 10 bases and J by 8 bases, leaving 9 bases between them. The CDR3 region has the DNA TGTGCCAGCGGGGAAGACATTCAGTACTTC. This gives the protein CASGEDIQYF.

This clonotype was seen a few times. J is TRBJ1-5 and V is TRBV7-2, with no clear D. The V end was cut by 1 base, the J end by 6 bases, with 10 bases between. The CDR3 runs to 14 residues. Germline CDR1 SGHTA, CDR2 FQGNSA. Written as DNA, the CDR3 is TGTGCCAGCAGCTTAGTTGGGGAAGGTCAGCCCCAGCATTTT. Residues: CASSLVGEGQPQHF.

This clonotype has only a few counts. This chain joins TRBV12-3 or TRBV12-4 and TRBJ1-1; TRBD1 agrees at 7 bases. CDR3 size: 14 residues. Trimming at V came to 3 bases and at J to 4 bases, leaving 5 bases not matched to a gene. The CDR3 is CASSFDRVATEAFF. Here the CDR3 DNA reads TGTGCCAGCAGTTTCGACAGGGTTGCCACTGAAGCTTTCTTT.

On this clonotype: The junction differs from germline at one of its ends, possibly a read error. The V call is TRBV5-1, the J call TRBJ2-7; D possibly corresponds to TRBD1 (6 bases). The germline V gene has CDR1 SGHRS and CDR2 YFSETQ. The CDR3 extends over 12 amino acids. The CDR3 DNA is TGTGCCAGCAGCCCGGACAGCTACGAGCAGTACTTC. It yields the protein CASSPDSYEQYF. The full variable domain, completed using reference TRBV5-1 and TRBJ2-7, is KAGVTQTPRYLIKTRGQQVTLSCSPISGHRSVSWYQQTPGQGLQFLFEYFSETQRNKGNFPGRFSGRQFSNSRSEMNVSTLELGDSALYLCASSPDSYEQYFGPGTRLTVT.

The table lists this clonotype with a few counts. The chain combines TRBV28 with TRBJ2-7; tentatively, D is TRBD2 (5 bases). The CDR3 has 14 residues. Trimming removed 6 bases from V and 7 bases from J, with 19 bases in between. Germline values: CDR1 MDHEN, CDR2 SYDVKM. CDR3 DNA sequence: TGTGCCAGCAGCTCCCCGAGAGGGTCTAGGGAGCAGTACTTC. Its protein is CASSSPRGSREQYF.